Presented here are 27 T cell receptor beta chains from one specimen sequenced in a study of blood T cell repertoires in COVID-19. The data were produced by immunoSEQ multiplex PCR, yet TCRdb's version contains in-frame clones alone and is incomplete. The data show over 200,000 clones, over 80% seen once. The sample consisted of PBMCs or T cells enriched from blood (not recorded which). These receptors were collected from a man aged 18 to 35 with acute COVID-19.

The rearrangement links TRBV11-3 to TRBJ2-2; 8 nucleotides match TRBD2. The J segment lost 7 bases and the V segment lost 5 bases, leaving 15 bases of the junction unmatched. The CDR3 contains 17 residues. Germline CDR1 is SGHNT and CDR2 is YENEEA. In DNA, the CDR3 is TGTGCCAGCAGCCCTACCCGGGGGGGGAGTGACGGCGGGGAGCTGTTTTTT. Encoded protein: CASSPTRGGSDGGELFF.

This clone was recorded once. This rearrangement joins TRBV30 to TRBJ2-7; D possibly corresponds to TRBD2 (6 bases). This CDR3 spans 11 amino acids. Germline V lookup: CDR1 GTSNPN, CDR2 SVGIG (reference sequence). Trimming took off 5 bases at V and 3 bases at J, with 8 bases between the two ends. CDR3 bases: TGTGCCTGGTTGGGGGGCTACGAGCAGTACTTC. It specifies CAWLGGYEQYF.

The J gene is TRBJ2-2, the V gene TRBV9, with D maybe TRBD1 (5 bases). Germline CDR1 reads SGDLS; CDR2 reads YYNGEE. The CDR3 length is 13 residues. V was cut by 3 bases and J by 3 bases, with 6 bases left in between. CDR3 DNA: TGTGCCAGCAGCGCACAGGACACCGGGGAGCTGTTTTTT. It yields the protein CASSAQDTGELFF.

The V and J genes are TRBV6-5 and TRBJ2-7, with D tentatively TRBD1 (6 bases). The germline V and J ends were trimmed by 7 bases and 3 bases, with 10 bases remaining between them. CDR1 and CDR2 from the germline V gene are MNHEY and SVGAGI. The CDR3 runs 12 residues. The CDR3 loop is CASKGQYYEQYF. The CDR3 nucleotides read TGTGCCAGCAAAGGACAGTACTACGAGCAGTACTTC.

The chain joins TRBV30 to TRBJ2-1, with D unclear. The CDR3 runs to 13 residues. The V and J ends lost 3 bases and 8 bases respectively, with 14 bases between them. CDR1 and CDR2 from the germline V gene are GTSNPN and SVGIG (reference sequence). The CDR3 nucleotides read TGTGCCTGGAGATCCGAGGTAGGATATGAGCAGTTCTTC. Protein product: CAWRSEVGYEQFF.

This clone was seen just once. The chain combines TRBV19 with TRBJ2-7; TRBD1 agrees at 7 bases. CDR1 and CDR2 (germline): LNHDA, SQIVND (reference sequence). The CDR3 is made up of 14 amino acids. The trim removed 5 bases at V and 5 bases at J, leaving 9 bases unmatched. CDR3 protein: CASSPTGSVDEQYF. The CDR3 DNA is TGTGCCAGTAGTCCGACAGGGTCTGTCGACGAGCAGTACTTC.

In DNA form, the CDR3 reads TGTGCCAGTAGTACGAAAAGACAGGGGGCTAATGAAAAACTGTTTTTT. The encoded protein is CASSTKRQGANEKLFF. The V and J genes are TRBV19 and TRBJ1-4; 9 bases are shared with TRBD1. This CDR3 is built from 16 residues. The germline gives CDR1 LNHDA, CDR2 SQIVND (reference sequence). V lost 4 bases to trimming and J lost 3 bases; unmatched junction nucleotides: 6.

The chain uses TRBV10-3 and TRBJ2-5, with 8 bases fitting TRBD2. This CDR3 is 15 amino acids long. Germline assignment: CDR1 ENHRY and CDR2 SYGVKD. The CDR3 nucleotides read TGTGCTATACGGCCGGGACTAGGACCTTCTGAGACCCAGTACTTC. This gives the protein CAIRPGLGPSETQYF.

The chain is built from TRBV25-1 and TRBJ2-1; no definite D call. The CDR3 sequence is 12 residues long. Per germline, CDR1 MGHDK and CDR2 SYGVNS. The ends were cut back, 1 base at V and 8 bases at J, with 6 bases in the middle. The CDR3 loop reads CASSESEYEQFF. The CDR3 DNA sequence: TGTGCCAGCAGTGAATCCGAGTATGAGCAGTTCTTC.

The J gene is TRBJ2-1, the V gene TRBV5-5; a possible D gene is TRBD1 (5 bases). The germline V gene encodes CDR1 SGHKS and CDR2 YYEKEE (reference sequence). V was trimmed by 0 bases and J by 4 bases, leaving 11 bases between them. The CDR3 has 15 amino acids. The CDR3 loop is CASSLGQGEYNEQFF. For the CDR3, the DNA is TGTGCCAGCAGCTTGGGCCAGGGCGAGTACAATGAGCAGTTCTTC.

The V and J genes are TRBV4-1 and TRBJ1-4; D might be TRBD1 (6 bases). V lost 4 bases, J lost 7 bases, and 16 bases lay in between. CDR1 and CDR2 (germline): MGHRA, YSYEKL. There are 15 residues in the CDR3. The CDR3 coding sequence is TGCGCCAGCAGCCCGACCCCGGGGGGCGTTGAAAAACTGTTTTTT. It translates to CASSPTPGGVEKLFF.

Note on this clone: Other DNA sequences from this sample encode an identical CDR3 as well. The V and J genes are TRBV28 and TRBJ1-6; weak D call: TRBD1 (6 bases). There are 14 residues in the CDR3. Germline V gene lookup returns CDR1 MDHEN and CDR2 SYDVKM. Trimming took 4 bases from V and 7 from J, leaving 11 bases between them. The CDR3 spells CASSSPGTNSPLHF. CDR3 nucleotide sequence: TGTGCCAGCAGTTCCCCCGGGACAAATTCACCCCTCCACTTT.

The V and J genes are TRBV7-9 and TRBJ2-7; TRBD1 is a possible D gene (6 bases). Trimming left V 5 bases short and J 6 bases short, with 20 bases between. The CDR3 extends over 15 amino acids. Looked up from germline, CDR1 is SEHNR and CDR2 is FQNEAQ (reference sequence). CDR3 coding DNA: TGTGCCAGCAGCCCAGGACAGACCTCGTTAAGCGAGCAGTACTTC. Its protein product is CASSPGQTSLSEQYF. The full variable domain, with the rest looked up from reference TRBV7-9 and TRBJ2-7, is DTGVSQNPRHKITKRGQNVTFRCDPISEHNRLYWYRQTLGQGPEFLTYFQNEAQLEKSRLLSDRFSAERPKGSFSTLEIQRTEQGDSAMYLCASSPGQTSLSEQYFGPGTRLTVT.

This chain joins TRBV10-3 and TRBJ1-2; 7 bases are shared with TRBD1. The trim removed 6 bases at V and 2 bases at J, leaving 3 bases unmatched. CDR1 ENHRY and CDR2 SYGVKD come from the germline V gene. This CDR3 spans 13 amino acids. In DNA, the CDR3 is TGTGCCATCAGAGGGGACAGCAACTATGGCTACACCTTC. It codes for CAIRGDSNYGYTF.

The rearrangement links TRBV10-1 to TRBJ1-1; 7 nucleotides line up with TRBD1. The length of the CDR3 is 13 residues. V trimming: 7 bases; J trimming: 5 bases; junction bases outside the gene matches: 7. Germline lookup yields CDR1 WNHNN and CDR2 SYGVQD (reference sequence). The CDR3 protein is CASKPQGTTEAFF. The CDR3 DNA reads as TGCGCCAGCAAACCACAGGGGACGACTGAAGCTTTCTTT.

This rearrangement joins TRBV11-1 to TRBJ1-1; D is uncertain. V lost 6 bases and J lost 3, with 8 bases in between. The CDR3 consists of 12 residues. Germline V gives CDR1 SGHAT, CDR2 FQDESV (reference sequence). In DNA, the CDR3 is TGTGCCAGCAGTGAGGGAGACACTGAAGCTTTCTTT. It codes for CASSEGDTEAFF. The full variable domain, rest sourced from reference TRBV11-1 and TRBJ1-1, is EAEVAQSPRYKITEKSQAVAFWCDPISGHATLYWYRQILGQGPELLVQFQDESVVDDSQLPKDRFSAERLKGVDSTLKIQPAELGDSAMYLCASSEGDTEAFFGQGTRLTVV.

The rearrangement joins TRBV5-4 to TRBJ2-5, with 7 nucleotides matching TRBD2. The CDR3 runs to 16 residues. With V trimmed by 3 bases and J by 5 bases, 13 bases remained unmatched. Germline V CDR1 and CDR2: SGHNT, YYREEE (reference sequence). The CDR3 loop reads CASSSQKRDLEETQYF. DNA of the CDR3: TGTGCCAGCAGCTCCCAGAAGCGGGATCTAGAGGAGACCCAGTACTTC.

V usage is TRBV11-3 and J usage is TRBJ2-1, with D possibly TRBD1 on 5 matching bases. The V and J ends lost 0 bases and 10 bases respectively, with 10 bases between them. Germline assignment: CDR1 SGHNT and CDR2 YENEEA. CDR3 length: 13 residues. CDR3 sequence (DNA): TGTGCCAGCAGCTTAGAGTTCCGACAGGAGCAGTTCTTC. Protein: CASSLEFRQEQFF.

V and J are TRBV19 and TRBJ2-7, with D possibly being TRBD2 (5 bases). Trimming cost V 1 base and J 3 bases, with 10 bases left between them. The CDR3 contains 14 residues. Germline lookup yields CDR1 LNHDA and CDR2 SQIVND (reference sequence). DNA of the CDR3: TGTGCCAGTAGTATAGGAGGGCAGGACTACGAGCAGTACTTC. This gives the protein CASSIGGQDYEQYF.

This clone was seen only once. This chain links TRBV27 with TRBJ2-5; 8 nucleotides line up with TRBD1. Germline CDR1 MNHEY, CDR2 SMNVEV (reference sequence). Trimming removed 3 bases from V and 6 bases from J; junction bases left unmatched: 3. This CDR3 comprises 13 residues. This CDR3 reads CASSFGQGQTQYF. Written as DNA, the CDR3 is TGTGCCAGCAGTTTCGGACAGGGCCAGACCCAGTACTTC.

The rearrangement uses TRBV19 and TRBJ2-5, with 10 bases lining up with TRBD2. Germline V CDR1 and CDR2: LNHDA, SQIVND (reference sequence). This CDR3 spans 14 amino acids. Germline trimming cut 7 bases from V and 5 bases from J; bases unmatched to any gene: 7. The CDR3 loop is CASTRRGLAETQYF. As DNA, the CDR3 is TGTGCCAGTACCCGCCGGGGACTAGCGGAGACCCAGTACTTC.

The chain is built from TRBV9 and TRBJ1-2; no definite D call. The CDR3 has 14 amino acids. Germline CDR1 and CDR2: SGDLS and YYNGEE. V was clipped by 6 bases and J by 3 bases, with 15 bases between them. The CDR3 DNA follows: TGTGCCAGCAACCCTTTGCGGGGTTACTATGGCTACACCTTC. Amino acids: CASNPLRGYYGYTF.

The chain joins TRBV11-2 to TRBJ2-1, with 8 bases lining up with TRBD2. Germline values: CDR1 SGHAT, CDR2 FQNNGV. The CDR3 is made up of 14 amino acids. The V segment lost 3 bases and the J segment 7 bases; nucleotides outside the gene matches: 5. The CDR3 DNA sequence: TGTGCCAGCAGCTTGACGACTAGCGATAATGAGCAGTTCTTC. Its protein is CASSLTTSDNEQFF.

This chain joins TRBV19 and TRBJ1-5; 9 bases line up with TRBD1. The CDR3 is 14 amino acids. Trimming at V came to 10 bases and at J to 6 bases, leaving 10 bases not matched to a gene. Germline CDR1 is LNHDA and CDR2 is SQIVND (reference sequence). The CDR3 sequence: CATRDRAISQPQHF. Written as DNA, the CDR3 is TGTGCCACCCGGGACAGGGCCATCTCTCAGCCCCAGCATTTT.

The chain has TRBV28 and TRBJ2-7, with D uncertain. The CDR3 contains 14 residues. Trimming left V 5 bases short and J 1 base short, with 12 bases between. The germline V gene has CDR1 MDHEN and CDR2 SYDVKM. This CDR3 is CASSLASYSYEQYF. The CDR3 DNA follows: TGTGCCAGCAGTCTGGCTTCTTATTCCTACGAGCAGTACTTC.

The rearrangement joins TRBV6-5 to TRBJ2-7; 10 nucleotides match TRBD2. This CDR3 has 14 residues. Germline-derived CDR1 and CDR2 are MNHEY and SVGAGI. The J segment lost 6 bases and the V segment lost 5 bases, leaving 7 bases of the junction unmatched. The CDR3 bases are TGTGCCAGCAGTCCACGACTAGCGGGTCCCGAGCAGTACTTC. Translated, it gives CASSPRLAGPEQYF.

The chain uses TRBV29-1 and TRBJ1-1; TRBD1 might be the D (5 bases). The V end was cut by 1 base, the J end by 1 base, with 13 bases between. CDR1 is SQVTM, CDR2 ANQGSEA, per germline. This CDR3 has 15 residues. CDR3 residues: CSVEGTTAWNTEAFF. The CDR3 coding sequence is TGCAGCGTTGAAGGAACGACAGCTTGGAACACTGAAGCTTTCTTT.